A single TCR beta chain is shown here with its context. V was trimmed by 2 bases and J by 5 bases, leaving 19 bases between them. Germline CDR1 reads SGHAT; CDR2 reads FQDESV (reference sequence). This CDR3 spans 16 amino acids. These data originate in a study of OX40 agonist ivuxolimab in advanced cancers. Study context: Ivuxolimab, an antibody acting as an agonist of OX40 (CD134), was used to treat patients.

Profiling relied on immunoSEQ multiplex PCR, and the TCRdb table lists in-frame clones only, not all of them. The table has roughly 63,000 clones, 85% to 90% seen once. Sequenced material: CD4+ or CD8+ T cells sorted from blood, taken in a trial of the OX40 agonist ivuxolimab. The gene calls are TRBV11-1 and TRBJ2-7; the D gene is possibly TRBD1 (5 bases). The sequence was obtained from an adult with an advanced solid tumor such as melanoma, head and neck, liver or kidney cancer. CDR3 sequence: CASSLTDSWIQHEQYF. CDR3 DNA: TGTGCCAGCAGCTTAACTGACAGCTGGATTCAGCACGAGCAGTACTTC.